Presented here are 6 T cell receptor beta chains from one specimen sequenced in a study of T-cell reconstitution after alpha-beta-depleted transplantation in children. Unique molecular identifiers were incorporated into the prepared TCRbeta library. A single record per CDR3 protein comes from TCRdb applying MiXCR to the PCR reads. The repertoire holds around 580,000 distinct CDR3 sequences, with around 23% as singletons. The sequenced sample was PBMCs, mostly from graft donor cells, obtained 360 days after TCRalphabeta/CD19-depleted stem cell transplant. These receptors were obtained from a boy younger than two who had a stem cell transplant for acute myeloid leukemia, so the T cells may come from the graft donor.

This rearrangement joins TRBV25-1 to TRBJ1-1; no reliable D call. The germline V and J ends were trimmed by 2 bases and 9 bases, with 7 bases remaining between them. From germline, CDR1 is MGHDK and CDR2 SYGVNS. There are 11 residues in the CDR3. For the CDR3, the DNA is TGTGCCAGCAGTGAAATGGGGAAAGCTTTCTTT. Translation gives CASSEMGKAFF. Full variable domain (outside the CDR3, taken from reference TRBV25-1 and TRBJ1-1): EADIYQTPRYLVIGTGKKITLECSQTMGHDKMYWYQQDPGMELHLIHYSYGVNSTEKGDLSSESTVSRIRTEHFPLTLESARPSHTSQYLCASSEMGKAFFGQGTRLTVV.

This rearrangement joins TRBV12-3 or TRBV12-4 to TRBJ1-2; 8 bases are a match to TRBD1. CDR3 length: 16 amino acids. The V and J ends lost 0 bases and 5 bases, in that order; junction bases with no gene match: 8. DNA of the CDR3: TGTGCCAGCAGTTTAGCGGCAGACAGGGGTGGATATGGCTACACCTTC. Translation gives CASSLAADRGGYGYTF.

The J gene is TRBJ1-5, the V gene TRBV28; TRBD1 matches 7 bases. This CDR3 is built from 15 residues. Trimming removed 5 bases from V and 5 bases from J; junction bases left unmatched: 9. The germline V gene has CDR1 MDHEN and CDR2 SYDVKM. As DNA, the CDR3 is TGTGCCAGCAGTCCGGGACAGTCTTCTGATCAGCCCCAGCATTTT. It is translated as CASSPGQSSDQPQHF. The variable domain in full, with the rest retrieved from reference TRBV28 and TRBJ1-5, is DVKVTQSSRYLVKRTGEKVFLECVQDMDHENMFWYRQDPGLGLRLIYFSYDVKMKEKGDIPEGYSVSREKKERFSLILESASTNQTSMYLCASSPGQSSDQPQHFGDGTRLSIL.

The V and J genes are TRBV7-9 and TRBJ1-6; the D is unclear. Germline V gene lookup returns CDR1 SEHNR and CDR2 FQNEAQ (reference sequence). CDR3 size: 13 residues. The CDR3 reads CASTPVYNSPLHF. CDR3 coding DNA: TGTGCTTCAACCCCAGTCTATAATTCACCCCTCCACTTT.

This clonotype was detected ten times or more. The chain combines TRBV12-3 or TRBV12-4 with TRBJ1-3, with D uncertain. V lost 3 bases and J lost 7, with 13 bases in between. This CDR3 comprises 14 residues. CDR3 amino acids: CASSFRGIENTIYF. The CDR3 bases are TGTGCCAGCAGTTTCCGCGGGATCGAGAACACCATATATTTT.

The chain couples TRBV7-2 to TRBJ2-1, with 12 positions matching TRBD2. The J segment lost 7 bases and the V segment lost 4 bases, leaving 11 bases of the junction unmatched. There are 17 residues in the CDR3. The germline CDR1 and CDR2 sequences are SGHTA and FQGNSA. CDR3 bases: TGTGCCAGCAGCTCGACCCGGCTAGCGGGGGGGCTAAATGAGCAGTTCTTC. The encoded protein is CASSSTRLAGGLNEQFF. The full variable domain, rest sourced from reference TRBV7-2 and TRBJ2-1, is GAGVSQSPSNKVTEKGKDVELRCDPISGHTALYWYRQSLGQGLEFLIYFQGNSAPDKSGLPSDRFSAERTGGSVSTLTIQRTQQEDSAVYLCASSSTRLAGGLNEQFFGPGTRLTVL.